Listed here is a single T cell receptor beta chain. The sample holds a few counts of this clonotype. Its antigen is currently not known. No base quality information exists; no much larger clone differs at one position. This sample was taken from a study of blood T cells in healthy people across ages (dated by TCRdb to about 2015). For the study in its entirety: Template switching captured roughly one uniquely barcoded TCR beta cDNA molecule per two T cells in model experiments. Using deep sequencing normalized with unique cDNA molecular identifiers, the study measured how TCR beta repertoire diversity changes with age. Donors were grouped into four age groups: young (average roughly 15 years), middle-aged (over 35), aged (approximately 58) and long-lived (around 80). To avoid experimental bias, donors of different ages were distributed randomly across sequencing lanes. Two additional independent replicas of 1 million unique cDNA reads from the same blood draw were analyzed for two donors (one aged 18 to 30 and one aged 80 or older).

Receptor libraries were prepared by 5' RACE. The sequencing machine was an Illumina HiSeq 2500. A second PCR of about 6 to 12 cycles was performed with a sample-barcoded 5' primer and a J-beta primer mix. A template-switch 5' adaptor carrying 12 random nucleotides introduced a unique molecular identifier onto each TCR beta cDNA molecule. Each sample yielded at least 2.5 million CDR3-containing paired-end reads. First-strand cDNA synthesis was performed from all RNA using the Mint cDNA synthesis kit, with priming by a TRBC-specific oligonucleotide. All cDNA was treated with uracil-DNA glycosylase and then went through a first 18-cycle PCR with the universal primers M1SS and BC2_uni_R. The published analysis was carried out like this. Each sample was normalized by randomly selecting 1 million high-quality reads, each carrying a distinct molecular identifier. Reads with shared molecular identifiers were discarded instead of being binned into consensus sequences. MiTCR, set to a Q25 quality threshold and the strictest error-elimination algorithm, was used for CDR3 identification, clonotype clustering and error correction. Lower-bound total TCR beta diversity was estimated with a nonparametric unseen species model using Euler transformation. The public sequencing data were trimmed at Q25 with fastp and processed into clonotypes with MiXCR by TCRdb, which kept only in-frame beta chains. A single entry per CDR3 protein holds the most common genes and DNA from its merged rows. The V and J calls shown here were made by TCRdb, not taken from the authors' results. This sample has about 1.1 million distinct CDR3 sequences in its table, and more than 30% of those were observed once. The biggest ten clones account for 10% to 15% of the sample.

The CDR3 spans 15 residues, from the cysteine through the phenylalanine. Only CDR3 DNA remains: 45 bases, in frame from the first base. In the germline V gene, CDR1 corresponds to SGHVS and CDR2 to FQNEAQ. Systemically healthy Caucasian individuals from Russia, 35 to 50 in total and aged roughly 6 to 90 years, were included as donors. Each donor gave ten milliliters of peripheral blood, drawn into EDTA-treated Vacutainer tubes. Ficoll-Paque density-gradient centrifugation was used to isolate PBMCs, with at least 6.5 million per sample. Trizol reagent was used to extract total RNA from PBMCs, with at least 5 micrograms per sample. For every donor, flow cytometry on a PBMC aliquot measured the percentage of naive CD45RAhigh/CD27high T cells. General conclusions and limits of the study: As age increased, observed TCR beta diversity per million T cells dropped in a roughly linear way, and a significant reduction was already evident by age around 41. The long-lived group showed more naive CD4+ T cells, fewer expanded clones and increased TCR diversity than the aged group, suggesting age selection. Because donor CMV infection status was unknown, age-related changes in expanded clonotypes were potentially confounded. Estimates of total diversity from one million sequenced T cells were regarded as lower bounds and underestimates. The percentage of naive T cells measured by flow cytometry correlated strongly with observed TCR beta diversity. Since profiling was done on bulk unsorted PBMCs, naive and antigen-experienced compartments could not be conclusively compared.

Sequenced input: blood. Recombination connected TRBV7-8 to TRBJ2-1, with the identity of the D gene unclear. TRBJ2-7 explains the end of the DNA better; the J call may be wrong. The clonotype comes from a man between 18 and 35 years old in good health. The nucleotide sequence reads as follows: TGTGCCAGCAGACAGACGGTCAGCTCCTACAATGAGCAGTACTTC. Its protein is CASRQTVSSYNEQYF.